This T cell receptor (beta chain) was sequenced in a study of sequential checkpoint blockade in melanoma. The data were produced by immunoSEQ multiplex PCR, yet TCRdb's version contains in-frame clones alone and is incomplete. The sample consists of about 28,000 clones, 83% of them appearing once. As for treatment: randomized to nivolumab then ipilimumab (arm A) or the reverse (arm B). CDR3 length: 14 amino acids. The J segment lost 7 bases and the V segment lost 5 bases, leaving 6 bases of the junction unmatched. CDR1 and CDR2 (germline): SGDLS, YYNGEE. V is TRBV9 and J is TRBJ1-6; 7 bases match TRBD1. The sequences come from CD8+ T cells sorted from blood (inferred from file names), collected from a patient given nivolumab and ipilimumab in sequence. This receptor was taken from a human donor with melanoma. The CDR3 loop is CASSETGRNSPLHF. For the CDR3, the DNA is TGTGCCAGCAGTGAGACAGGGAGGAATTCACCCCTCCACTTT.